The clone carrying this TCR beta chain turned up a few times. This specimen belongs to a study of T cells in Graves' hyperthyroidism and ophthalmopathy. Germline V gives CDR1 LNHDA, CDR2 SQIVND (reference sequence). The V and J ends lost 3 bases and 1 base, in that order; junction bases with no gene match: 6. This CDR3 comprises 16 residues. The study excluded patients with uncontrolled infection, other autoimmune disease, pregnancy or lactation. RNA transcripts yielded amplified TCR beta CDR3 regions. Primed by the HTBI set, a first-round RT-PCR was run on the TCR CDR3. TCRdb independently ran MiXCR on the multiplex PCR reads; one entry per CDR3 protein. The table lists some 360,000 distinct CDR3 sequences, 11% to 15% of them singletons.

The sequenced material came from blood. The receptor was isolated from a woman between 55 and 75 years old with Graves' hyperthyroidism. The chain recombines TRBV19 with TRBJ2-1; TRBD1 matches 7 bases. Here the CDR3 DNA reads TGTGCCAGTAGTATTTTCGGGACAGATTCCTACAATGAGCAGTTCTTC. Its protein product is CASSIFGTDSYNEQFF.